These 31 T cell receptor beta chains share one sample of origin, sequenced in a study of PD-L1 blockade in urothelial cancer. Repertoires were generated with immunoSEQ multiplex PCR, while TCRdb's copy carries only in-frame clones and drops some. The data show 20,000 to 25,000 clones, approximately 88% seen once. Specimen: PBMCs, collected around atezolizumab (anti-PD-L1) treatment. These receptors came from a man aged 70 or older with urothelial cancer.

The V call is TRBV6-6, the J call TRBJ2-1, with 10 bases identical to TRBD2. V gave up 4 bases and J gave up 6 bases; unmatched junction bases: 6. The CDR3 spans 15 residues. Germline-derived CDR1 and CDR2 are MNHNY and SVGAGI (reference sequence). The chain's CDR3 is CASSFGASGSNEQFF. The CDR3 DNA is TGTGCCAGCAGTTTTGGGGCTAGCGGGAGCAATGAGCAGTTCTTC.

As regards this clone: Mismatch with germline at one junction end may stem from a read error. The J gene is TRBJ2-3, the V gene TRBV20-1; D not resolved. The length of the CDR3 is 10 residues. Germline V gives CDR1 DFQATT, CDR2 SNEGSKA (reference sequence). The CDR3 here is CSVSRDTQYF. CDR3 bases: TGCAGTGTTAGCAGAGATACGCAGTATTTT.

This clone was detected only once. The chain recombines TRBV27 with TRBJ1-5; a weak D match, TRBD1 (6 bases). Trimming took off 0 bases at V and 3 bases at J, with 18 bases between the two ends. The CDR3 covers 18 residues. Germline CDR1 is MNHEY and CDR2 is SMNVEV (reference sequence). CDR3 nucleotides: TGTGCCAGCAGTTTATCGTGGCAGGGGTCCCCTATCAATCAGCCCCAGCATTTT. This codes for CASSLSWQGSPINQPQHF.

The chain recombines TRBV28 with TRBJ1-4; 11 bases map to TRBD1. CDR1 MDHEN and CDR2 SYDVKM come from the germline V gene. There are 16 residues in the CDR3. V lost 6 bases, J lost 6 bases, and 9 bases stayed unmatched. The CDR3 spells CASSPARGQGDEKLFF. The DNA for the CDR3 is TGTGCCAGCAGCCCAGCCAGGGGACAGGGGGATGAAAAACTGTTTTTT.

The genes are TRBV19 and TRBJ1-2; D is uncertain. Looked up from germline, CDR1 is LNHDA and CDR2 is SQIVND (reference sequence). Trimming stripped 9 bases from V and 6 bases from J, with 5 bases between. The CDR3 loop spans 9 amino acids. The CDR3: CARRDGYTF. The CDR3, as DNA: TGTGCCAGGCGAGATGGCTACACCTTC.

This clone came up a few times. The J gene is TRBJ2-7, the V gene TRBV27, with 12 bases lining up with TRBD2. Germline-derived CDR1 and CDR2 are MNHEY and SMNVEV (reference sequence). Trimming took 5 bases from V and 5 from J; bases not matched to a gene: 4. The CDR3 consists of 14 residues. The CDR3 sequence is CASSPGLAGNEQYF. CDR3 in DNA: TGTGCCAGCAGTCCCGGACTAGCGGGGAACGAGCAGTACTTC.

The V call is TRBV13, the J call TRBJ1-3; 8 nucleotides align to TRBD1. V lost 7 bases and J lost 0; bases outside the gene matches: 20. From germline, CDR1 is PRHDT and CDR2 FYEKMQ (reference sequence). The CDR3 length is 20 residues. CDR3 protein: CASKSIQGEEIRDSGNTIYF. CDR3 nucleotides: TGTGCCAGCAAAAGTATACAGGGGGAGGAAATAAGGGACTCTGGAAACACCATATATTTT.

The chain couples TRBV2 to TRBJ1-1, with a possible D match to TRBD1 (6 bases). The CDR3 has 14 amino acids. The V end was cut by 2 bases, the J end by 5 bases, with 12 bases between. Germline loops: CDR1 SNHLY, CDR2 FYNNEI. This chain's CDR3 is CASSEFWGRTEAFF. The CDR3 DNA is TGTGCCAGCAGTGAATTTTGGGGGCGGACTGAAGCTTTCTTT.

This chain joins TRBV18 and TRBJ2-3; 13 bases map to TRBD2. The CDR3 is made up of 18 amino acids. V was pared by 5 bases and J by 3 bases, with 11 bases of the junction left unmatched. From germline, CDR1 is KGHSH and CDR2 LQKENI. This CDR3 reads CASSSYTGTSGITDTQYF. The CDR3 bases are TGTGCCAGCTCATCGTATACAGGGACTAGCGGGATAACAGATACGCAGTATTTT.

The genes are TRBV2 and TRBJ2-1; 8 nucleotides align to TRBD2. The CDR3 extends over 14 amino acids. With 6 bases clipped from V and 2 bases from J, the junction kept 3 bases outside the gene matches. The germline V gene encodes CDR1 SNHLY and CDR2 FYNNEI. The CDR3 loop is CASSPGLAYNEQFF. The CDR3 coding sequence is TGTGCCAGCAGCCCGGGACTAGCCTACAATGAGCAGTTCTTC.

The chain employs TRBV19 and TRBJ1-1, with unresolved D. The V gene's germline CDR1 is LNHDA and CDR2 SQIVND (reference sequence). Deletions cut 3 bases from V and 2 bases from J, with 10 bases between. CDR3 length equals 14 residues. DNA for the CDR3: TGTGCCAGTAGTATTTCGCACACCAACACTGAAGCTTTCTTT. Amino acid sequence: CASSISHTNTEAFF.

Only a few counts were recorded for this clone. This chain's CDR3 is CASSLRWSGNTIYF. The CDR3 DNA follows: TGTGCCAGCAGCCTTAGATGGTCAGGAAACACCATATATTTT. The rearrangement uses TRBV13 and TRBJ1-3; D is uncertain. V lost 5 bases to trimming and J lost 4 bases, with 12 bases between them. This CDR3 region has 14 residues. Germline CDR1 and CDR2: PRHDT and FYEKMQ (reference sequence).

This clone was recorded only once. This sequence joins TRBV2 and TRBJ1-1; perhaps TRBD1 as D (6 bases). The germline V gene encodes CDR1 SNHLY and CDR2 FYNNEI. This CDR3 is 15 amino acids long. The ends were cut back, 9 bases at V and 0 bases at J, with 17 bases in the middle. CDR3 loop: CASQRRGGLNTEAFF. For the CDR3, the DNA is TGTGCCAGTCAAAGAAGGGGGGGGTTGAACACTGAAGCTTTCTTT.

The rearrangement links TRBV5-1 to TRBJ1-4, with TRBD1 identical over 8 bases. CDR3 length: 14 amino acids. Germline-derived CDR1 and CDR2 are SGHRS and YFSETQ. J gave up 5 bases and V 3 bases, and 3 bases lay outside the gene matches. CDR3 residues: CASSSQGANEKLFF. The CDR3 bases are TGCGCCAGCAGCTCCCAGGGGGCGAATGAAAAACTGTTTTTT. The variable domain in full, completed from reference TRBV5-1 and TRBJ1-4, reads KAGVTQTPRYLIKTRGQQVTLSCSPISGHRSVSWYQQTPGQGLQFLFEYFSETQRNKGNFPGRFSGRQFSNSRSEMNVSTLELGDSALYLCASSSQGANEKLFFGSGTQLSVL.

The chain joins TRBV11-3 to TRBJ2-3, with D perhaps matching TRBD1 (6 bases). Germline assignment: CDR1 SGHNT and CDR2 YENEEA. Trimming removed 5 bases at V and 0 bases at J, with 15 bases between. This CDR3 has 16 amino acids. CDR3 DNA sequence: TGTGCCAGCAGCCCTAACGGACAGCTCAGCACAGATACGCAGTATTTT. Translated, it gives CASSPNGQLSTDTQYF.

The DNA for the CDR3 is TGTGCCAGTAGTATGGGAGGGAGACGTACCGGGGAGCTGTTTTTT. Translated: CASSMGGRRTGELFF. The chain links TRBV19 to TRBJ2-2; TRBD2 matches 7 bases. Germline loops: CDR1 LNHDA, CDR2 SQIVND (reference sequence). This CDR3 has 15 residues. With V trimmed by 3 bases and J by 5 bases, 6 bases remained unmatched.

V gene TRBV5-4 combines with J gene TRBJ1-1; D is possibly TRBD1 (6 bases). Germline values: CDR1 SGHNT, CDR2 YYREEE (reference sequence). V was trimmed by 2 bases and J by 3 bases, leaving 11 bases between them. The CDR3 consists of 14 residues. The CDR3 region has the DNA TGTGCCAGCAGCTTAACACAGGGAGACACTGAAGCTTTCTTT. Translation gives CASSLTQGDTEAFF.

The rearrangement links TRBV25-1 to TRBJ2-7, with TRBD2 matching over 8 bases. The junction had 8 bases not matched to a gene; V was cut back by 3 bases and J by 4 bases. The CDR3 sequence is 15 residues long. CDR1 and CDR2 (germline): MGHDK, SYGVNS. The CDR3 bases are TGTGCCAGCAGTGACCCCGGGACTAGACGGTACGAGCAGTACTTC. Amino acids: CASSDPGTRRYEQYF.

The chain uses TRBV6-1 and TRBJ1-1, with 11 positions matching TRBD1. Germline V gene lookup returns CDR1 MNHNS and CDR2 SASEGT. The V and J ends lost 6 bases and 1 base, in that order; junction bases with no gene match: 4. CDR3 length equals 15 residues. The CDR3 DNA is TGTGCCAGCAGCCCCGGGACAGGGGGGAACACTGAAGCTTTCTTT. Translation gives CASSPGTGGNTEAFF.

This chain joins TRBV7-6 and TRBJ2-7; possibly TRBD1 for D (6 bases). CDR3 length: 12 amino acids. Trimming pared 2 bases from V and 7 bases from J, leaving 9 bases between. In germline, CDR1 is SGHVS, CDR2 FNYEAQ. CDR3 coding DNA: TGTGCCAGCAGCTTACTTGGACAGGAGCAGTACTTC. It yields the protein CASSLLGQEQYF.

This clone showed up just a few times. V and J are TRBV9 and TRBJ1-1; the D is unclear. CDR3 length equals 15 residues. Between the trimmed V and J ends, which lost 0 bases and 1 base, there was a span of 10 bases. Looked up from germline, CDR1 is SGDLS and CDR2 is YYNGEE. The CDR3 bases are TGTGCCAGCAGCGTAGTGGGCACCCCGAACACTGAAGCTTTCTTT. It is translated as CASSVVGTPNTEAFF. The full variable domain, in which reference TRBV9 and TRBJ1-1 provide the parts outside the CDR3, is DSGVTQTPKHLITATGQRVTLRCSPRSGDLSVYWYQQSLDQGLQFLIQYYNGEERAKGNILERFSAQQFPDLHSELNLSSLELGDSALYFCASSVVGTPNTEAFFGQGTRLTVV.

The chain couples TRBV9 to TRBJ2-5; 11 bases agree with TRBD2. CDR3 length: 15 residues. Germline loops: CDR1 SGDLS, CDR2 YYNGEE. V lost 4 bases, J lost 4 bases, and 6 bases stayed unmatched. The DNA of the CDR3 is TGTGCCAGCAGCCGACTAGCGGGATTGGGAGAGACCCAGTACTTC. Translation gives CASSRLAGLGETQYF.

The rearrangement links TRBV5-4 to TRBJ1-2; D call uncertain. CDR3 length equals 17 residues. Trimming removed 3 bases from V and 1 base from J, with 19 bases in between. From germline, CDR1 is SGHNT and CDR2 YYREEE (reference sequence). CDR3 amino acids: CASSWDFSGSFNYGYTF. CDR3 DNA sequence: TGTGCCAGCAGCTGGGATTTCTCTGGGAGTTTTAACTATGGCTACACCTTC.

The chain has TRBV15 and TRBJ1-4, with a possible D match to TRBD1 (6 bases). Germline assignment: CDR1 LNHNV and CDR2 YYDKDF (reference sequence). The V end was cut by 1 base, the J end by 6 bases, with 9 bases between. This CDR3 contains 14 residues. The CDR3 DNA reads as TGTGCCACCAGCAGAGGGGGGGGGCATGAAAAACTGTTTTTT. Its protein is CATSRGGGHEKLFF.

The CDR3 region has the DNA TGTGCCAGCAGCTTCATGGGCGGGAGAGGCGAGACCCAGTACTTC. Its translation: CASSFMGGRGETQYF. The chain joins TRBV11-2 to TRBJ2-5; 7 bases are shared with TRBD2. V shed 3 bases, J shed 5 bases, and the junction held 9 bases outside the gene matches. In germline, CDR1 is SGHAT, CDR2 FQNNGV. This CDR3 contains 15 residues.

This clone was observed a few times. This chain links TRBV11-2 with TRBJ2-1, with 7 nucleotides matching TRBD2. The CDR3 spans 18 residues. Unmatched junction bases numbered 15, after V lost 6 bases and J lost 1 base. The germline V gene encodes CDR1 SGHAT and CDR2 FQNNGV. In DNA, the CDR3 is TGTGCCAGCAGACCCTGGGGGGGGGACCGGATTTCCTACAATGAGCAGTTCTTC. Its translation is CASRPWGGDRISYNEQFF. The entire variable domain, with the rest obtained from reference TRBV11-2 and TRBJ2-1, is as follows: EAGVAQSPRYKIIEKRQSVAFWCNPISGHATLYWYQQILGQGPKLLIQFQNNGVVDDSQLPKDRFSAERLKGVDSTLKIQPAKLEDSAVYLCASRPWGGDRISYNEQFFGPGTRLTVL.

The V call is TRBV21-1, the J call TRBJ2-5; TRBD2, the table's D call, was not compared with the DNA. TRBV21-1 counts as a pseudogene. This CDR3 has 14 amino acids. The CDR3 DNA is TGTGCCAGCAGCGGAGGACTAGATGGGGAGACCCAGTACTTC. It codes for CASSGGLDGETQYF.

The rearrangement links TRBV5-1 to TRBJ2-2; D gene uncertain. Germline V gene lookup returns CDR1 SGHRS and CDR2 YFSETQ. V was pared by 4 bases and J by 7 bases, with 17 bases between. This CDR3 has 15 amino acids. CDR3 sequence (DNA): TGCGCCAGCAGCGTTGACAAACCGTTCAGCGGGGAGCTGTTTTTT. It yields the protein CASSVDKPFSGELFF.

The chain recombines TRBV19 with TRBJ1-4, with D possibly matching TRBD1 (6 bases). Germline V gene data show CDR1 as LNHDA and CDR2 as SQIVND (reference sequence). Trimming removed 4 bases at V and 6 bases at J, with 15 bases between. The CDR3 totals 15 residues. The CDR3 nucleotides are TGTGCCAGTAGTAGAAATCAGGGGTTCGATGAAAAACTGTTTTTT. Protein: CASSRNQGFDEKLFF.

This clone was seen only a few times. The chain combines TRBV5-3 with TRBJ2-7, with D maybe TRBD1 (5 bases). TRBV5-3 is an ORF, and what it does is uncertain. The CDR3 runs 16 residues. Trimming stripped 2 bases from V and 3 bases from J, with 18 bases between. The chain's CDR3 is CARSFLGRAPRYEQYF. CDR3 nucleotides: TGTGCCAGAAGCTTTCTTGGCAGGGCCCCTCGCTACGAGCAGTACTTC.

The genes are TRBV14 and TRBJ2-5; D remains unclear. Germline lookup yields CDR1 SGHDN and CDR2 FVKESK. V was clipped by 1 base and J by 5 bases, with 11 bases between them. The CDR3 is 14 amino acids. CDR3 sequence: CASSQGTRSETQYF. The DNA for the CDR3 is TGTGCCAGCAGCCAAGGTACGAGGTCGGAGACCCAGTACTTC.